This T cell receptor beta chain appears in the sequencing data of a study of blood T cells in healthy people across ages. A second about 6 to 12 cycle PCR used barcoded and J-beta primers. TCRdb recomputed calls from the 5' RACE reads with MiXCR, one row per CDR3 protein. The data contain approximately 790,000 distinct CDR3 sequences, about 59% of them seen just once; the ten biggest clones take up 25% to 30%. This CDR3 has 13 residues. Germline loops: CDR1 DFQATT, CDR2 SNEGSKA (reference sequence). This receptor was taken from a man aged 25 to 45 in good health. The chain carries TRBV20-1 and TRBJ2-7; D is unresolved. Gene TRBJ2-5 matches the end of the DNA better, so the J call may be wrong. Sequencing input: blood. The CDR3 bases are TGCAGTGCTAGAGTGTGGGGTATGGAGACCCAGTACTTC. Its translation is CSARVWGMETQYF.